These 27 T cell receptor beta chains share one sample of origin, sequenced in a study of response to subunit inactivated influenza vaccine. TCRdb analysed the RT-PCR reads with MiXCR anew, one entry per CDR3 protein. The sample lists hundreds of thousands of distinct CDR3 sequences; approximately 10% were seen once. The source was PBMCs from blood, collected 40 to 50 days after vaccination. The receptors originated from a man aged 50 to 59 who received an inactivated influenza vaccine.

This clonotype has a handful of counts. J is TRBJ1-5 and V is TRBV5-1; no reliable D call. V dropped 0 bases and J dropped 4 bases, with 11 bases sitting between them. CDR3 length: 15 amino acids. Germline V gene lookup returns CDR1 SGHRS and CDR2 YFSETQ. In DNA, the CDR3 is TGCGCCAGCAGCTTGGCGGGTTGGGGAAATCAGCCCCAGCATTTT. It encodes CASSLAGWGNQPQHF.

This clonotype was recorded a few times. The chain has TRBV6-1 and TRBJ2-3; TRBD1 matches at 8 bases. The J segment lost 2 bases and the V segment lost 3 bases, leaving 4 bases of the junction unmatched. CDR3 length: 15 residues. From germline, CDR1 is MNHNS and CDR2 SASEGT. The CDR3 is CASSDRGQITDTQYF. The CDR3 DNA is TGTGCCAGCAGTGACAGGGGGCAAATCACAGATACGCAGTATTTT.

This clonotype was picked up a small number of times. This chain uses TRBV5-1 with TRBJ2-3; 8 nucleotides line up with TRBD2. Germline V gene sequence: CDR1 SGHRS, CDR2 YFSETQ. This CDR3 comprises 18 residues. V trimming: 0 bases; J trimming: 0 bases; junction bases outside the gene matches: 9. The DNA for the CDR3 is TGCGCCAGCAGCTTGGCCTCGGTTAGCGGGGCGAGCACAGATACGCAGTATTTT. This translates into CASSLASVSGASTDTQYF.

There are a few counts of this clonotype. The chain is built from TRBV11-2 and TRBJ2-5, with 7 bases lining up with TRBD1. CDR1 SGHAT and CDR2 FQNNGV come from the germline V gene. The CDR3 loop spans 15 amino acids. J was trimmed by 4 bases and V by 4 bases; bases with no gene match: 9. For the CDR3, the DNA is TGTGCCAGCAGCTCAATAAGCCGGGACAGAGAGACCCAGTACTTC. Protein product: CASSSISRDRETQYF.

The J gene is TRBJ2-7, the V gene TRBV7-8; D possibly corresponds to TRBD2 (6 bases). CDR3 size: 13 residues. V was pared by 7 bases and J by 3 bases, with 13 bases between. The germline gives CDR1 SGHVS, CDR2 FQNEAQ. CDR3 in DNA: TGTGCCAGCACTCTTGGGCGGGACTACGAGCAGTACTTC. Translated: CASTLGRDYEQYF. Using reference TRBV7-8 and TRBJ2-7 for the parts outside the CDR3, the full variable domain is GAGVSQSPRYKVAKRGQDVALRCDPISGHVSLFWYQQALGQGPEFLTYFQNEAQLDKSGLPSDRFFAERPEGSVSTLKIQRTQQEDSAVYLCASTLGRDYEQYFGPGTRLTVT.

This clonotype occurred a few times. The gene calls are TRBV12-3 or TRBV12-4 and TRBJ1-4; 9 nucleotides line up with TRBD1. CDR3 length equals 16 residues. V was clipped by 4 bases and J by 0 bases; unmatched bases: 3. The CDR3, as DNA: TGTGCCAGCAGTTCCTGGGACAGGGCAACTAATGAAAAACTGTTTTTT. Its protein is CASSSWDRATNEKLFF.

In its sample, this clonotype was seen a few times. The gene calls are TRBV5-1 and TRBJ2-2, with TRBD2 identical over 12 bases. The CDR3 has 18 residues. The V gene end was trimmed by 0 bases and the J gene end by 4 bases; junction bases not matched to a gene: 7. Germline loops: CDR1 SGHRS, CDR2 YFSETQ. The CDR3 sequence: CASSLGLAGDELTGELFF. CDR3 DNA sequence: TGCGCCAGCAGCTTGGGACTAGCGGGGGACGAGCTCACCGGGGAGCTGTTTTTT. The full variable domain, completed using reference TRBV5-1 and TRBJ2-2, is KAGVTQTPRYLIKTRGQQVTLSCSPISGHRSVSWYQQTPGQGLQFLFEYFSETQRNKGNFPGRFSGRQFSNSRSEMNVSTLELGDSALYLCASSLGLAGDELTGELFFGEGSRLTVL.

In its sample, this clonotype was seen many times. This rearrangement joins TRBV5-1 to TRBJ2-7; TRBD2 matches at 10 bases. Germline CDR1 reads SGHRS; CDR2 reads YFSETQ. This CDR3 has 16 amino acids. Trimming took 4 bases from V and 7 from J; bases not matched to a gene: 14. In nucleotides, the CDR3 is TGCGCCAGCAGCCGGAGCCTAGCGGGAGTTCCTTGGGAGCAGTACTTC. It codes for CASSRSLAGVPWEQYF.

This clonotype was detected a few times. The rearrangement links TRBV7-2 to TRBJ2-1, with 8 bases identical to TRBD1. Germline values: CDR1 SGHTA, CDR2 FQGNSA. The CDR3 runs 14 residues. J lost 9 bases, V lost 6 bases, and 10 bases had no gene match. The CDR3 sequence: CASRASGGEGEQFF. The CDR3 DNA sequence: TGTGCCAGCAGAGCCTCAGGGGGCGAAGGTGAGCAGTTCTTC.

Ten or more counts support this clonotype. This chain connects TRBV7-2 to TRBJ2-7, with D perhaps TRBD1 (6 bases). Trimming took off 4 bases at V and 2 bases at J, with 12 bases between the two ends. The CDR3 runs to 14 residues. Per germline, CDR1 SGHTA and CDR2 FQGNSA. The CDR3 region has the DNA TGTGCCAGCAGCTACATGGACAGAACCTACGAGCAGTACTTC. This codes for CASSYMDRTYEQYF.

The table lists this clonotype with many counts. The CDR3 sequence is CASTKRTGFADTQYF. The CDR3 nucleotides are TGTGCCAGCACCAAGAGGACAGGGTTCGCAGATACGCAGTATTTT. The genes are TRBV12-3 or TRBV12-4 and TRBJ2-3; 8 bases are a match to TRBD1. J gave up 4 bases and V 7 bases, and 10 bases lay outside the gene matches. This CDR3 contains 15 residues.

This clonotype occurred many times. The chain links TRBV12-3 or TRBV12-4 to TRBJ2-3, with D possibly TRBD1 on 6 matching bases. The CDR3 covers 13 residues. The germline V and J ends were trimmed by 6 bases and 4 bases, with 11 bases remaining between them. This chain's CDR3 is CASSRQEADTQYF. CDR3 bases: TGTGCCAGCAGCAGACAGGAAGCAGATACGCAGTATTTT.

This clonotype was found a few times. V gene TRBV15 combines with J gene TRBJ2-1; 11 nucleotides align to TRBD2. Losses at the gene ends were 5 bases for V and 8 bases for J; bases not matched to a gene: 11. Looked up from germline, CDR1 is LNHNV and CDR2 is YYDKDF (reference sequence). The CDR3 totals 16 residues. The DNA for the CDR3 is TGTGCCACCAGCCCCGCGACTAGCGGGAAAAGGGATGAGCAGTTCTTC. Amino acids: CATSPATSGKRDEQFF.

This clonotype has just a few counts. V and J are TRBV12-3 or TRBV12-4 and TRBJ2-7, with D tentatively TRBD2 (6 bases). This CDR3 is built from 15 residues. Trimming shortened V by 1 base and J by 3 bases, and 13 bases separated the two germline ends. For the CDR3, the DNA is TGTGCCAGCAGTTTAGGTTGGGGAGGTGGCTACGAGCAGTACTTC. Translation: CASSLGWGGGYEQYF.

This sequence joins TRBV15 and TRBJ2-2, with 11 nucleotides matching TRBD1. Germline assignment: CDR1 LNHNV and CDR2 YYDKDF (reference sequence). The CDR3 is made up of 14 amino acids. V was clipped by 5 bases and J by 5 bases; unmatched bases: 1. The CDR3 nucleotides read TGTGCCACCAGCGGGGACAGGGGGACCGGGGAGCTGTTTTTT. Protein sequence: CATSGDRGTGELFF.

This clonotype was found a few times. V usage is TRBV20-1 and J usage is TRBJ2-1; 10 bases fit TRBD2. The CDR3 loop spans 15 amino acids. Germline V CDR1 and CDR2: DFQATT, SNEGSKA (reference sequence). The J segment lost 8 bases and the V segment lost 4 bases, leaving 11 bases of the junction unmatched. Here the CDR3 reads CSATPAGGRSYEQFF. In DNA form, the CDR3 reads TGCAGTGCTACCCCAGCGGGGGGGCGATCCTATGAGCAGTTCTTC.

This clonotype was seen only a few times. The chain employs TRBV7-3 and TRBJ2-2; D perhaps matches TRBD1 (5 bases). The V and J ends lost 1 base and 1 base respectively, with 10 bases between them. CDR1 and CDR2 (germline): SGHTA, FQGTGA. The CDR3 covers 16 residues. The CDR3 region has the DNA TGTGCCAGCAGCTTAATCCCCCAGGGGAACACCGGGGAGCTGTTTTTT. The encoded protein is CASSLIPQGNTGELFF.

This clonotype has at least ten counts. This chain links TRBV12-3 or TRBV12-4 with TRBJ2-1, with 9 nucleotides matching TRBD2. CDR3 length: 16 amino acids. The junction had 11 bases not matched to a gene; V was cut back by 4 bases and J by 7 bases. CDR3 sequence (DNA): TGTGCCAGCAGTTCCCCGGCTCGCGGGGGGGCTAATGAGCAGTTCTTC. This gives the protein CASSSPARGGANEQFF.

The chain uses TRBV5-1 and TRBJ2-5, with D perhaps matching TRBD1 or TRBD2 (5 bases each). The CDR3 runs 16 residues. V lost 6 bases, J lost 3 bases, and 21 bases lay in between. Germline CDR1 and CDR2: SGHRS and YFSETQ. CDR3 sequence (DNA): TGCGCCAGCACCCACAGGCCCGGGACGCAAGAAGAGACCCAGTACTTC. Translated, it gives CASTHRPGTQEETQYF.

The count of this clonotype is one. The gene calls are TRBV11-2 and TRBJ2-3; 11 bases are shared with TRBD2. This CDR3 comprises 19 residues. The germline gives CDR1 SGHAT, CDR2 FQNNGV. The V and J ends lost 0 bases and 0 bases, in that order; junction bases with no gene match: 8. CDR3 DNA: TGTGCCAGCAGCTTAGACCGGCTAGCGGGGGGACTAAGCACAGATACGCAGTATTTT. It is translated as CASSLDRLAGGLSTDTQYF.

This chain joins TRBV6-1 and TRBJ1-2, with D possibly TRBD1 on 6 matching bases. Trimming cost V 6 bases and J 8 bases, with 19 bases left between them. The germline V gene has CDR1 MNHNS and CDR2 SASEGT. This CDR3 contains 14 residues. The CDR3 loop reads CASSSITVQGGYTF. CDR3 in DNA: TGTGCCAGCAGCTCTATAACAGTCCAGGGGGGCTACACCTTC.

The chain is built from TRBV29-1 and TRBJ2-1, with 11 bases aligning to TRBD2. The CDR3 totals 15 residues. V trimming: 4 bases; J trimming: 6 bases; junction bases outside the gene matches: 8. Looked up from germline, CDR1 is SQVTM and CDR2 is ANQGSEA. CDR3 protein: CSVARGTSGGNEQFF. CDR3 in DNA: TGCAGCGTTGCAAGGGGGACTAGCGGAGGCAATGAGCAGTTCTTC.

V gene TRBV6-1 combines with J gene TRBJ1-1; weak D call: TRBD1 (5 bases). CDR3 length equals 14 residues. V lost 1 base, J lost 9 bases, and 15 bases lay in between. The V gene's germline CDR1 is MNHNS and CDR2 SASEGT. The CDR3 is CASSEDVQGTKAFF. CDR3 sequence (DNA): TGTGCCAGCAGTGAAGATGTCCAGGGAACTAAAGCTTTCTTT.

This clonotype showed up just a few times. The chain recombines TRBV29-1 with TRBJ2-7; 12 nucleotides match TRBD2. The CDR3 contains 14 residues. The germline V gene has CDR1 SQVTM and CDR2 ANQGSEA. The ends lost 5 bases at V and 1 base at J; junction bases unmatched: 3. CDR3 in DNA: TGCAGCGTTAACGGACTAGCGGGGTCCTACGAGCAGTACTTC. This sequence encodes CSVNGLAGSYEQYF.

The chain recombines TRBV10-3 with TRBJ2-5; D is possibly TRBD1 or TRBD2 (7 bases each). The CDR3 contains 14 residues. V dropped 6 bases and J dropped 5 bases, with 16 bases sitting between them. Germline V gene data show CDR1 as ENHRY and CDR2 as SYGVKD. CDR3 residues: CAISQGGIMETQYF. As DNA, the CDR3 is TGTGCCATCAGCCAGGGGGGGATAATGGAGACCCAGTACTTC.

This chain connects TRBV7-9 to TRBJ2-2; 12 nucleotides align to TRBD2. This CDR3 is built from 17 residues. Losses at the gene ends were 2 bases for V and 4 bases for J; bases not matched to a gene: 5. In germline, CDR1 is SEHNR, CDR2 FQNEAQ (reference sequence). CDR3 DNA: TGTGCCAGCAGCTTACTCAGACTAGCGGGAGTCACCGGGGAGCTGTTTTTT. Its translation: CASSLLRLAGVTGELFF.

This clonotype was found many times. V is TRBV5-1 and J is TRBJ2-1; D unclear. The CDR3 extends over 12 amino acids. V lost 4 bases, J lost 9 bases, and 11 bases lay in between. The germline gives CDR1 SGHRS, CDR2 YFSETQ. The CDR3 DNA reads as TGCGCCAGCAGCCCGAGACTGGCTGAGCAGTTCTTC. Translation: CASSPRLAEQFF.